Below, 4 T cell receptor beta chains from the same sample are listed, as sequenced in a study of blood T cell repertoires in COVID-19. Sequenced by immunoSEQ multiplex PCR; TCRdb stores in-frame clones only, minus some. The sample carries roughly 77,000 clones, 88% recorded once. Specimen: peripheral blood. The origin of the receptors is a human donor in a cohort sampled during active COVID-19.

The V call is TRBV5-1, the J call TRBJ1-2; perhaps TRBD1 as D (6 bases). The CDR3 is made up of 15 amino acids. The V gene's germline CDR1 is SGHRS and CDR2 YFSETQ. Trimming left V 3 bases short and J 8 bases short, with 20 bases between. The CDR3 nucleotides are TGCGCCAGCAGCTCGACCGAGTTCCCAGGGGAGGGCTACACCTTC. Translation gives CASSSTEFPGEGYTF.

The V and J genes are TRBV6-5 and TRBJ2-7, with 8 bases aligning to TRBD1. Germline CDR1 is MNHEY and CDR2 is SVGAGI. Trimming cost V 7 bases and J 2 bases; bases outside gene matches: 10. This CDR3 has 15 residues. DNA of the CDR3: TGTGCCAGCACCTCACCCGGACAGGGCCCCTACGAGCAGTACTTC. Translating it yields CASTSPGQGPYEQYF.

The CDR3 nucleotides read TGTGCCTGGACCAAAGACAGCTACGAGCAGTACTTC. Translating it yields CAWTKDSYEQYF. The genes are TRBV30 and TRBJ2-7, with a possible D match to TRBD1 (5 bases). The V end lost 4 bases, the J end lost 3 bases, and 10 bases lay between the germline ends. Looked up from germline, CDR1 is GTSNPN and CDR2 is SVGIG (reference sequence). The CDR3 covers 12 residues.

Only a few counts were recorded for this clone. V is TRBV7-9 and J is TRBJ2-7; the D gene is possibly TRBD2 (6 bases). Trimming removed 1 base from V and 6 bases from J, with 10 bases in between. The CDR3 covers 13 residues. Germline CDR1 and CDR2: SEHNR and FQNEAQ (reference sequence). CDR3 in DNA: TGTGCCAGCAGCTTAGACCTGGGGGGCGAGCAGTACTTC. This translates into CASSLDLGGEQYF.